This TCR beta chain stems from a study of blood T cell repertoires in COVID-19. This clone was recorded once. Enrolment of Seattle patients took place during active infection, and they were followed longitudinally. CDR3 length: 15 amino acids. Trimming cost V 7 bases and J 6 bases; bases outside gene matches: 16. CDR1 GTSNPN and CDR2 SVGIG come from the germline V gene (reference sequence). Data came from immunoSEQ multiplex PCR; TCRdb stores just in-frame clones and leaves some out. The table has hundreds of thousands of clones, around 81% seen once. The source is a woman aged 80 or older with COVID-19, enrolled during active disease. The chain has TRBV30 and TRBJ2-7; 9 bases map to TRBD1. Sequencing was done on a sample of peripheral blood. CDR3 sequence (DNA): TGTGCCTCTTCACCGGGACAGGGCTCTTTGCGCGAGCAGTACTTC. As protein: CASSPGQGSLREQYF.